This T cell receptor (beta chain) was sequenced in a study of Graves' ophthalmopathy and Graves' hyperthyroidism. As the template, RNA transcripts were used to amplify TCR beta CDR3 regions. The workflow started with a first-round RT-PCR run with HTBI primers and then moved on to a second-round multiplex PCR. MiXCR was run by TCRdb on the multiplex PCR reads, yielding one entry per CDR3 protein. This table holds hundreds of thousands of distinct CDR3 sequences, around a fifth found once. This CDR3 is built from 13 residues. With V trimmed by 7 bases and J by 5 bases, 3 bases remained unmatched. Germline V CDR1 and CDR2: SGHRS, YFSETQ. Stable hyperthyroid donors showed no ophthalmopathy during 18 months follow-up. Participants with hyperthyroidism, aged 18 to 65, were newly diagnosed with under 2 months' duration. Exclusion covered patients with other autoimmune diseases or uncontrolled infections (as well as pregnancy or lactation).

The V and J genes are TRBV5-1 and TRBJ2-7; 13 positions match TRBD2. The receptor was isolated from a young woman with stable Graves' hyperthyroidism. Sample: peripheral blood. CDR3 DNA: TGCGCCAGCGGACTAGCGGGAGCCCACGAGCAGTACTTC. It yields the protein CASGLAGAHEQYF.